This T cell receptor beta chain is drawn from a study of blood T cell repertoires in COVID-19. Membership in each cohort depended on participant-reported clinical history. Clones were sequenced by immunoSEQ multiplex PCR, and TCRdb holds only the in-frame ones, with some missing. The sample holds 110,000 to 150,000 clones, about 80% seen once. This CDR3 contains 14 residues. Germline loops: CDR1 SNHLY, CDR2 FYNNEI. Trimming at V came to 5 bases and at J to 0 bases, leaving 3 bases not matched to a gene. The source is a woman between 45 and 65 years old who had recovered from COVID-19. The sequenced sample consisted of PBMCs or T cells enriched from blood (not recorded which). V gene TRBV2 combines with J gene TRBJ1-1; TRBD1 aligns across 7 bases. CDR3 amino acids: CASSLQGLNTEAFF. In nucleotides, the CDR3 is TGTGCCAGCAGTCTACAGGGGCTGAACACTGAAGCTTTCTTT.